The 9 T cell receptor beta chains listed next were all sequenced from one sample in a study of cytomegalovirus exposure and HLA in healthy donors. A multiplex PCR was run with 60 Vbeta primers and 13 Jbeta primers. Using immunoSEQ multiplex PCR, the repertoire was profiled, and TCRdb retains in-frame clones only, with some absent. The sample carries under 150,000 clones, about four fifths recorded once. The sequencing input was PBMCs. The receptors shown here come from a man aged 18 to 35 in good health and CMV-seronegative.

This clone has only one observation. CDR3 loop: CASSTRGQGSNEKLFF. The CDR3 coding sequence is TGTGCCAGCAGCACTCGAGGACAGGGGTCTAATGAAAAACTGTTTTTT. The chain uses TRBV7-9 and TRBJ1-4; 9 bases align to TRBD1. The J segment lost 3 bases and the V segment lost 5 bases, leaving 7 bases of the junction unmatched. CDR3 length equals 16 residues. The germline V gene has CDR1 SEHNR and CDR2 FQNEAQ (reference sequence). Complete variable domain (other parts from reference TRBV7-9 and TRBJ1-4): DTGVSQNPRHKITKRGQNVTFRCDPISEHNRLYWYRQTLGQGPEFLTYFQNEAQLEKSRLLSDRFSAERPKGSFSTLEIQRTEQGDSAMYLCASSTRGQGSNEKLFFGSGTQLSVL.

The chain links TRBV7-8 to TRBJ2-5, with D maybe TRBD2 (5 bases). The CDR3 is 17 residues long. The V gene lost 0 bases and the J gene lost 7 bases, with 21 bases spanning the gap. CDR1 is SGHVS and CDR2 is FQNEAQ in the germline V gene. CDR3 coding DNA: TGTGCCAGCAGCTTAGCGTCGCGCACAGCGGTTTCGTTGACCCAGTACTTC. It encodes CASSLASRTAVSLTQYF.

This sequence joins TRBV5-1 and TRBJ1-2; tentatively, D is TRBD1 (6 bases). Looked up from germline, CDR1 is SGHRS and CDR2 is YFSETQ. The CDR3 loop spans 15 amino acids. V was pared by 0 bases and J by 0 bases, with 9 bases between. The CDR3 reads CASSLGTAPNYGYTF. Written as DNA, the CDR3 is TGCGCCAGCAGCTTGGGGACAGCCCCTAACTATGGCTACACCTTC.

The CDR3, as DNA: TGTGCCAGCTCACCCGAAACCAGACAGGGGCCCTACGAGCAGTACTTC. Its protein is CASSPETRQGPYEQYF. This chain joins TRBV18 and TRBJ2-7, with 8 bases identical to TRBD1. The germline V gene encodes CDR1 KGHSH and CDR2 LQKENI. The CDR3 loop spans 16 amino acids. V was clipped by 3 bases and J by 2 bases; unmatched bases: 9.

This clone has a handful of counts. The chain links TRBV5-4 to TRBJ2-5, with 14 nucleotides matching TRBD2. Trimming removed 3 bases from V and 1 base from J; junction bases left unmatched: 2. Germline V gene sequence: CDR1 SGHNT, CDR2 YYREEE (reference sequence). This CDR3 is built from 16 residues. The CDR3 coding sequence is TGTGCCAGCAGCTGGACTAGCGGGGGGTCCCAAGAGACCCAGTACTTC. It yields the protein CASSWTSGGSQETQYF.

This clone was recorded once. This rearrangement joins TRBV7-9 to TRBJ1-2, with D unclear. CDR3 length equals 15 residues. CDR1 and CDR2 (germline): SEHNR, FQNEAQ (reference sequence). Trimming removed 1 base at V and 3 bases at J, with 12 bases between. The CDR3, as DNA: TGTGCCAGCAGCTTAGTACCAGATCTCGACTATGGCTACACCTTC. Residues: CASSLVPDLDYGYTF. Filled out from reference TRBV7-9 and TRBJ1-2, the complete variable domain reads DTGVSQNPRHKITKRGQNVTFRCDPISEHNRLYWYRQTLGQGPEFLTYFQNEAQLEKSRLLSDRFSAERPKGSFSTLEIQRTEQGDSAMYLCASSLVPDLDYGYTFGSGTRLTVV.

This clone was seen a few times. V is TRBV6-5 and J is TRBJ2-7, with D maybe TRBD1 (6 bases). Germline V lookup: CDR1 MNHEY, CDR2 SVGAGI. This CDR3 is built from 12 residues. V was trimmed by 6 bases and J by 2 bases, leaving 8 bases between them. CDR3 sequence: CASRDSTYEQYF. As DNA, the CDR3 is TGTGCCAGCAGGGACAGTACCTACGAGCAGTACTTC.

About this clone: A read error may account for a junction end that differs from germline. V gene TRBV2 combines with J gene TRBJ2-7, with 10 bases fitting TRBD2. The CDR3 is made up of 14 amino acids. From germline, CDR1 is SNHLY and CDR2 FYNNEI. The CDR3 loop reads CASKSVGTSVDCVF. CDR3 nucleotide sequence: TGTGCCAGCAAATCCGTGGGGACTAGCGTCGATTGTGTTTTC.

V gene TRBV7-2 combines with J gene TRBJ1-2; D gene unclear. The CDR3 consists of 11 residues. Germline lookup yields CDR1 SGHTA and CDR2 FQGNSA. The V end was cut by 5 bases, the J end by 7 bases, with 8 bases between. The CDR3 protein is CASSPDSGYTF. CDR3 in DNA: TGTGCCAGCAGCCCCGATAGTGGCTACACCTTC.